This TCR beta chain was obtained from a study of blood T cell repertoires in COVID-19. The repertoire was sequenced with immunoSEQ multiplex PCR; TCRdb's copy has only in-frame clones and lacks some. The repertoire holds fewer than 350,000 clones, with roughly 90% as singletons. The CDR3 runs 13 residues. Unmatched junction bases numbered 13, after V lost 5 bases and J lost 15 bases. Germline loops: CDR1 LNHDA, CDR2 SQIVND (reference sequence). The rearrangement links TRBV19 to TRBJ2-4; TRBD1 matches at 7 bases. The sequenced sample was peripheral blood. The clonotype originates from a woman between 65 and 79 years old with COVID-19, enrolled during active disease. The CDR3 sequence: CASSRDSSEPLYF. CDR3 DNA: TGTGCCAGTAGTCGGGACAGTTCGGAGCCGTTGTACTTC. Variable domain in full (rest from reference TRBV19 and TRBJ2-4): DGGITQSPKYLFRKEGQNVTLSCEQNLNHDAMYWYRQDPGQGLRLIYYSQIVNDFQKGDIAEGYSVSREKKESFPLTVTSAQKNPTAFYLCASSRDSSEPLYFGAGTRLSVL.